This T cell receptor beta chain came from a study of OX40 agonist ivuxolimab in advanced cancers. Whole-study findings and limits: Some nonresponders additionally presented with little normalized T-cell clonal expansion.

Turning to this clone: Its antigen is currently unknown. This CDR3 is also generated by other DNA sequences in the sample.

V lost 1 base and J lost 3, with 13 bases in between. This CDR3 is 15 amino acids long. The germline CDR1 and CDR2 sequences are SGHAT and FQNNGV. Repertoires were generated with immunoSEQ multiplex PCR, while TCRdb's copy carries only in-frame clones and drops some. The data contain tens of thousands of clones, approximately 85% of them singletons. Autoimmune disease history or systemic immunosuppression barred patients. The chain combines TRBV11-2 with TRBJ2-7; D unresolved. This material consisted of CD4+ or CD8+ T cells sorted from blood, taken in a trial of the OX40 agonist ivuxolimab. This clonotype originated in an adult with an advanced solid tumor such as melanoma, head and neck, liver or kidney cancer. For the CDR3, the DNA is TGTGCCAGCAGCTTAGTCCCCACTCATAGCTACGAGCAGTACTTC. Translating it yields CASSLVPTHSYEQYF.